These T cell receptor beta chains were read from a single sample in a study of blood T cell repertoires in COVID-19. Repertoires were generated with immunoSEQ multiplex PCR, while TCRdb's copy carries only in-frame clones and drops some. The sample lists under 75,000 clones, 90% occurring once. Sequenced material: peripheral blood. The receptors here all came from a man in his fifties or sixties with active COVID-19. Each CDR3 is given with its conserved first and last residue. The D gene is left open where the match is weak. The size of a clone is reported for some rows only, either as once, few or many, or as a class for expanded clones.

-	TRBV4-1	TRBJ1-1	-	TGCGCCAGCAGCCAACACCCCTGGGTCGGGGGAGTGAGGACTGAAGCTTTCTTT	CASSQHPWVGGVRTEAFF
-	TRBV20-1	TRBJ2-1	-	TGCAGTGCTAGTAAAGAGACATTCTACAATGAGCAGTTCTTC	CSASKETFYNEQFF
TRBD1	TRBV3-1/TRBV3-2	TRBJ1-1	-	TGTGCCAGCAGCCGGACAGGTACGAACACTGAAGCTTTCTTT	CASSRTGTNTEAFF
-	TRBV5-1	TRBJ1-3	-	TGCGCCAGCAGCCCCGGGACATTCAGCTCTGGAAACACCATATATTTT	CASSPGTFSSGNTIYF
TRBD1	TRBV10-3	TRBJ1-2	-	TGTGCCATCAGTGTGGGGGACAGGGGGTTTGGCTACACCTTC	CAISVGDRGFGYTF
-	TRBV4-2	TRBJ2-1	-	TGTGCCAGCAGCCAAGATTCGTCTGAGCAGTTCTTC	CASSQDSSEQFF
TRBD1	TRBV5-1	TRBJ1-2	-	TGCGCCAGCAGCATACAGGGGCTCGGCTACACCTTC	CASSIQGLGYTF
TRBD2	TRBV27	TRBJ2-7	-	TGTGCCAGCAGTTTGAGGCGGGAGAGGTACGAGCAGTACTTC	CASSLRRERYEQYF
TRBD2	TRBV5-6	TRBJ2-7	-	TGTGCCAGCAGCAAAGGACTAGCGGTTTCCTACGAGCAGTACTTC	CASSKGLAVSYEQYF
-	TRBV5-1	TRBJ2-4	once	TGCGCCAGCAGCTTGGACCCTCAAACGAGCATTCAGTACTTC	CASSLDPQTSIQYF
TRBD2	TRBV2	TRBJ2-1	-	TGTGCCAGCAGAGAAGGACTAGCCAGAGTATATGAGCAGTTCTTC	CASREGLARVYEQFF
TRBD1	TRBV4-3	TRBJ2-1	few	TGCGCCAGCAGCCAAGATGTAGGCAGGGGGCTTTCGTCTGAGCAGTTCTTC	CASSQDVGRGLSSEQFF
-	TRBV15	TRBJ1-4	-	TGTGCCACCAGCAGAGACAGATTGCTGGGGGAGGGCGGTGAAAAACTGTTTTTT	CATSRDRLLGEGGEKLFF
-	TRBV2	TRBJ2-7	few	TGTGCCAGCGGGGGGAACACGCGCTACGAGCAGTACTTC	CASGGNTRYEQYF
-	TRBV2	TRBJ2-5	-	TGTGCCAGCCAGGGCTCAGAGACCCAGTACTTC	CASQGSETQYF
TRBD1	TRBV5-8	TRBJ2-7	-	TGTGCCAGCAGCTTAACCTCCGGGACAGCAAACTACGAGCAGTACTTC	CASSLTSGTANYEQYF
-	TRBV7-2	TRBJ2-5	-	TGTGCCAGCAGACCAGGCGGGCGGGGGCTCGAGGAGACCCAGTACTTC	CASRPGGRGLEETQYF
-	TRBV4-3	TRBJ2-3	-	TGCGCCAGCAGCCAAGCTGGCCCAGATACGCAGTATTTT	CASSQAGPDTQYF
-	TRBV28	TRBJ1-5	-	TGTGCCAGCGACTCCGGGGGATTGAGCAATCAGCCCCAGCATTTT	CASDSGGLSNQPQHF
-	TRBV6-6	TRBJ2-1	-	TGTGCCAGCAGTTACCGTAGCGGCAATGAGCAGTTCTTC	CASSYRSGNEQFF
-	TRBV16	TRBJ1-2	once	TGTGCCAGCAGCCTAAACAGCTATGGCTACACCTTC	CASSLNSYGYTF
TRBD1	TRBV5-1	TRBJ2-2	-	TGCGCCAGCAGCGAACGATGGGACAGACTAAATATGAACACCGGGGAGCTGTTTTTT	CASSERWDRLNMNTGELFF
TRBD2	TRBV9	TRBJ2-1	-	TGTGCCAGCAGCACCTCGACTAGCGGGAGACGCTCCTACAATGAGCAGTTCTTC	CASSTSTSGRRSYNEQFF
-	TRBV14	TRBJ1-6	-	TGTGCCAGCAGCCGGAGGGTTGAATCACCCCTCCACTTT	CASSRRVESPLHF
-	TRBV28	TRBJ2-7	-	TGTGCCAGCAGTTTCACCCGACATCTCTACGAGCAGTACTTC	CASSFTRHLYEQYF
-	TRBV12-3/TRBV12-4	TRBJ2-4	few	TGTGCCAGCAGCTTAGCCAAAAACATTCAGTACTTC	CASSLAKNIQYF
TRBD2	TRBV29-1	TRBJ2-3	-	TGCAGCGTCGGGGAGCGGGGGATAAGCACAGATACGCAGTATTTT	CSVGERGISTDTQYF
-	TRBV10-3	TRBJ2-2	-	TGTGCCATCAGAGTGAACGCGGCCACGGGCACCGGGGAGCTGTTTTTT	CAIRVNAATGTGELFF
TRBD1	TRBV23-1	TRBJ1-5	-	TGCGCCAGCCCACGCGGGACAGGGCGTTGGAATCAGCCCCAGCATTTT	CASPRGTGRWNQPQHF